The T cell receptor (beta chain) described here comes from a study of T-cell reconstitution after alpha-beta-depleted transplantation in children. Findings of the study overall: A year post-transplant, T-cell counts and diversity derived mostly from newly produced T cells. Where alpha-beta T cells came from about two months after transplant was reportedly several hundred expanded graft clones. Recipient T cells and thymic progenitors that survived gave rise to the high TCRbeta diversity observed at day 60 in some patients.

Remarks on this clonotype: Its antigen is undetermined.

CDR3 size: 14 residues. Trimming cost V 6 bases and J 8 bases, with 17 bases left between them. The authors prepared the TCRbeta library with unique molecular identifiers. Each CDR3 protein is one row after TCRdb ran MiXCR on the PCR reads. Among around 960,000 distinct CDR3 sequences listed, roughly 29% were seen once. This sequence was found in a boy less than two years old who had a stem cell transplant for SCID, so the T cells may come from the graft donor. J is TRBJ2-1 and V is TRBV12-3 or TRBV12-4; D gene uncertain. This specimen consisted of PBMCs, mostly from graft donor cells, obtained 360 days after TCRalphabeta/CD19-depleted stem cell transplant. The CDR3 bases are TGTGCCAGCAGCCCGGGCTCGGCGACGTATGAGCAGTTCTTC. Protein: CASSPGSATYEQFF.